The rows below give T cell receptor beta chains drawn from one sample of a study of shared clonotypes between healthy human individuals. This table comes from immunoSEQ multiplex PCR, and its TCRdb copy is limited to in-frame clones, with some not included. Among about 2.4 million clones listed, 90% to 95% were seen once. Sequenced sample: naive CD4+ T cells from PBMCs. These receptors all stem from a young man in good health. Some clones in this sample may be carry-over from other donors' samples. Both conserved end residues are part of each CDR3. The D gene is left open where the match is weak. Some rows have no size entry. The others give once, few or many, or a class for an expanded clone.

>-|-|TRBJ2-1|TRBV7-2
TGTGCCAGCAGCTCGGACAGATCATACAATGAGCAGTTCTTC
CASSSDRSYNEQFF
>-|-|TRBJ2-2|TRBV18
TGTGCCAGCTCACCTGCGGGGCGCCCCCGGCAAACCGGGACAGTCGTGAGCGGGGAGCTGTTTTTT
CASSPAGRPRQTGTVVSGELFF
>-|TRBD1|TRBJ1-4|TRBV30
TGTGCCTGGAGTTTAGGGGGCAGATATAATGAAAAACTGTTTTTT
CAWSLGGRYNEKLFF
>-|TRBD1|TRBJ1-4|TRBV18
TGTGCCAGCTCGTCACGGGACAGGGAAGGAAAACTGTTTTTT
CASSSRDREGKLFF
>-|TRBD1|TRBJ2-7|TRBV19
TGTGCCAGTAGCTCAGGGGGCGCACAGGAGCAGTACTTC
CASSSGGAQEQYF
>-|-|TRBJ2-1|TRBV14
TGTGCCAGCAGCCAGAAGGGCGTTCGGCAGATAGGCGGTGTCAATGAGCAGTTCTTC
CASSQKGVRQIGGVNEQFF
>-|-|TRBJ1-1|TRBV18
TGTGCCAGCACTGGGTGGGGCCGAACTGAAGCTTTCTTT
CASTGWGRTEAFF
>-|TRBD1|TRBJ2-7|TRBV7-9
TGTGCCAGCAGCCCACCAGGGACAGGGTACAACGAGCAGTACTTC
CASSPPGTGYNEQYF
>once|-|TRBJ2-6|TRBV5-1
TGCGCCAGCACCTACTACCTGCAGGGTTCAGGGGCCAACGTCCTGACTTTC
CASTYYLQGSGANVLTF
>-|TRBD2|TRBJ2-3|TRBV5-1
TGCGCCAGCAGCGCACAGAAAGCGGGAGCCGCAGATACGCAGTATTTT
CASSAQKAGAADTQYF
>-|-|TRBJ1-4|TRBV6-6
TGTGCCAGCAGTCCGACTGCAACTAATGAAAAACTGTTTTTT
CASSPTATNEKLFF
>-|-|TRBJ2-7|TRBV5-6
TGTGCCAGCAGGACGTTCGGGACTGAACTATCCGAGCAGTACTTC
CASRTFGTELSEQYF
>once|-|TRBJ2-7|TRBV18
TGTGCCAGCTCACCCTTACAGGATTACGAGCAGTACTTC
CASSPLQDYEQYF
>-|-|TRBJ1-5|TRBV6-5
TGTGCCAGCAGGGGGAACGGCAATCAGCCCCAGCATTTT
CASRGNGNQPQHF
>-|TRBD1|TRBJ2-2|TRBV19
TGTGCCAGTACCCCCAGGGGGCGGAGGAACACCGGGGAGCTGTTTTTT
CASTPRGRRNTGELFF
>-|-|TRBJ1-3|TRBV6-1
TGTGCCAGCAGTGAGTGGGTTGTCTCTGGAAACACCATATATTTT
CASSEWVVSGNTIYF
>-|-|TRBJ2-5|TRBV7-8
TGTGCCAGCAGCTTAAGGCTAGGCGGGACTCAAGAGACCCAGTACTTC
CASSLRLGGTQETQYF
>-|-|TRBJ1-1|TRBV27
TGTGCCAGCAGTTCGGGGACCTTTTGGGGGACTGAAGCTTTCTTT
CASSSGTFWGTEAFF
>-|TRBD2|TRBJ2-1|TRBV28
TGTGCCAGCAGTTCCACTAGCGGGAGTCTTGATGAGCAGTTCTTC
CASSSTSGSLDEQFF